This is a list of T cell receptor beta chains from one sample in a study of T cells in Graves' hyperthyroidism and ophthalmopathy. TCRdb re-derived calls from the multiplex PCR reads in MiXCR, one entry per CDR3 protein. The sample yields under 400,000 distinct CDR3 sequences, approximately 17% seen once. The sequenced sample was blood. Receptors were obtained from a man younger than 40 with Graves' hyperthyroidism. The CDR3 runs from the conserved cysteine through the conserved F or W. A D gene is named only where the DNA matches it firmly. Some rows mark clone size as missing; the rest say once, few, many or name a class of expanded clone.

d_call	clone_size	j_call	v_call	cdr3_nt	cdr3_aa
.	many	TRBJ2-7	TRBV5-5	TGTGCCAGCAGCTTGACCGGGACTCTCTACGAGCAGTACTTC	CASSLTGTLYEQYF
TRBD1	many	TRBJ2-3	TRBV7-3	TGTGCCAGCAGCCTTAACGGACAGGGAAGCACAGATACGCAGTATTTT	CASSLNGQGSTDTQYF
.	few	TRBJ1-5	TRBV5-5	TGTGCCAGCAGCCATCTGTCCGGGTTCCAGCCCCAGCATTTT	CASSHLSGFQPQHF
.	.	TRBJ2-2	TRBV19	TGTGCCAGTAGTCCATCCCTGGCACTCGCGAACACCGGGGAGCTGTTTTTT	CASSPSLALANTGELFF
.	many	TRBJ2-2	TRBV3-1	TGTGCCAGCAGCCAATGGACCGGGGAGCTGTTTTTT	CASSQWTGELFF
.	few	TRBJ2-7	TRBV9	TGTGCCAGCAGCGTAGATCAGGGGGGCTACGAGCAGTACTTC	CASSVDQGGYEQYF
.	many	TRBJ2-3	TRBV6-6	TGTGCCAGCAGTTACTCCGAGGGGACAGATACGCAGTATTTT	CASSYSEGTDTQYF
TRBD1	many	TRBJ2-1	TRBV5-1	TGCGCCAGCAGCTTGGCCGGGACAGGGGACTCCTACAATGAGCAGTTCTTC	CASSLAGTGDSYNEQFF
.	many	TRBJ1-1	TRBV2	TGTGCCAGCACAGACCGACCTGAAGCTTTCTTT	CASTDRPEAFF
.	many	TRBJ2-3	TRBV7-3	TGTGCCAGCAGCTCAAACCCCGTCGATACGCAGTATTTT	CASSSNPVDTQYF
.	many	TRBJ2-7	TRBV7-2	TGTGCCAGCAGCTTAGAGGGGACGGGGGTTCGCGAGCAGTACTTC	CASSLEGTGVREQYF
.	few	TRBJ2-1	TRBV7-9	TGTGCCAGCAGCTGGGGCTTTCAATCAGGACGCAATGAGCAGTTCTTC	CASSWGFQSGRNEQFF
.	many	TRBJ1-1	TRBV28	TGTGCCAGCAGGGGTGGGGGGGAAGGAGGCACTGAAGCTTTCTTT	CASRGGGEGGTEAFF
.	.	TRBJ2-5	TRBV29-1	TGCAGCGTTGAAAGGGGGGGGGGAGAGACCCAGTACTTC	CSVERGGGETQYF
.	many	TRBJ1-2	TRBV2	TGTGCCAGCAGTGAAGCGGGCGGCTATGGCTACACCTTC	CASSEAGGYGYTF
TRBD2	many	TRBJ2-1	TRBV6-5	TGTGCCAGCAGTTACGCGGGAGGGAATCGGGATGAGCAGTTCTTC	CASSYAGGNRDEQFF
.	many	TRBJ2-7	TRBV5-1	TGCGCCAGCAGCTTCCAGGGAAGGGACTACGAGCAGTACTTC	CASSFQGRDYEQYF
TRBD2	many	TRBJ2-7	TRBV6-5	TGTGCCAGCAGTTACTCTTCTCTAGCGGGAGAAGGGAGCGAGCAGTACTTC	CASSYSSLAGEGSEQYF
.	many	TRBJ2-7	TRBV15	TGTGCCACCAGCAGAGATCTCTCGGGCGAGCAGTACTTC	CATSRDLSGEQYF
.	.	TRBJ2-1	TRBV11-1	TGTGCCAGCAGCTTGAGCCTGGGGCTACAAGGGCGCTACAATGAGCAGTTCTTC	CASSLSLGLQGRYNEQFF
TRBD2	few	TRBJ2-1	TRBV18	TGTGCCAGCTCACCCCCTAGCGGGAGGGCCCTATACAATGAGCAGTTCTTC	CASSPPSGRALYNEQFF
TRBD2	many	TRBJ2-1	TRBV5-1	TGCGCCAGCAGCTTGGAAAGCGGGGGGTACAATGAGCAGTTCTTC	CASSLESGGYNEQFF
.	few	TRBJ2-5	TRBV5-1	TGCGCCAGCAGCTTGGCCGCGGTCCAGTACTTC	CASSLAAVQYF
.	many	TRBJ2-1	TRBV7-9	TGTGCCAGCAGCTCTCTAGTAACCGGTACAGATGAGCAGTTCTTC	CASSSLVTGTDEQFF
.	many	TRBJ1-6	TRBV12-3/TRBV12-4	TGTGCCAGCAGTTTAGGGGCTCGGGGTTCACCCCTCCACTTT	CASSLGARGSPLHF
.	many	TRBJ1-5	TRBV29-1	TGCAGCGTTGTAGGGGGACCCAATCAGCCCCAGCATTTT	CSVVGGPNQPQHF
TRBD1	.	TRBJ2-2	TRBV15	TGTGCCACCAGCTCCAGGGACAGGACCGGGGAGCTGTTTTTT	CATSSRDRTGELFF
TRBD1	.	TRBJ2-7	TRBV7-9	TGTGCCAGCAGCTTAGCCGGACAGGTCGGTTCCGAGCAGTACTTC	CASSLAGQVGSEQYF
TRBD1	many	TRBJ2-7	TRBV28	TGTGCCAGCATTTCGAGGACAGGGCGGGGCGAGCAGTACTTC	CASISRTGRGEQYF
.	many	TRBJ2-5	TRBV5-1	TGCGCCAGCAGCTTATATAGCGGTTGGGAGACCCAGTACTTC	CASSLYSGWETQYF
.	many	TRBJ2-7	TRBV20-1	TGCAGTGCTAGCGGCCCGATCTACGAGCAGTACTTC	CSASGPIYEQYF